This TCR beta chain originates from a study of graft-versus-host responses after intestinal transplantation. Study context: All of the recipients had induction that used anti-thymocyte globulin, then tacrolimus and steroids for about 3 years.

With respect to this clone: As yet, its antigen is unknown.

Repertoires were generated with immunoSEQ multiplex PCR, while TCRdb's copy carries only in-frame clones and drops some. The repertoire holds more than 100,000 clones, with over 85% as singletons. Per germline, CDR1 LGHNA and CDR2 YNFKEQ. CDR3 length equals 14 residues. Trimming shortened V by 5 bases and J by 6 bases, and 14 bases separated the two germline ends. The sample consisted of unstimulated CD4+ T cells sorted from spleen or lymph node cells, taken before intestinal transplant. This chain uses TRBV4-2 with TRBJ2-1, with D tentatively TRBD1 or TRBD2 (5 bases each). The TCR comes from a human donor who received an intestinal transplant. The CDR3 DNA reads as TGTGCCAGCAGCACCCGGGACCCAAGCAATGAGCAGTTCTTC. Its protein is CASSTRDPSNEQFF.